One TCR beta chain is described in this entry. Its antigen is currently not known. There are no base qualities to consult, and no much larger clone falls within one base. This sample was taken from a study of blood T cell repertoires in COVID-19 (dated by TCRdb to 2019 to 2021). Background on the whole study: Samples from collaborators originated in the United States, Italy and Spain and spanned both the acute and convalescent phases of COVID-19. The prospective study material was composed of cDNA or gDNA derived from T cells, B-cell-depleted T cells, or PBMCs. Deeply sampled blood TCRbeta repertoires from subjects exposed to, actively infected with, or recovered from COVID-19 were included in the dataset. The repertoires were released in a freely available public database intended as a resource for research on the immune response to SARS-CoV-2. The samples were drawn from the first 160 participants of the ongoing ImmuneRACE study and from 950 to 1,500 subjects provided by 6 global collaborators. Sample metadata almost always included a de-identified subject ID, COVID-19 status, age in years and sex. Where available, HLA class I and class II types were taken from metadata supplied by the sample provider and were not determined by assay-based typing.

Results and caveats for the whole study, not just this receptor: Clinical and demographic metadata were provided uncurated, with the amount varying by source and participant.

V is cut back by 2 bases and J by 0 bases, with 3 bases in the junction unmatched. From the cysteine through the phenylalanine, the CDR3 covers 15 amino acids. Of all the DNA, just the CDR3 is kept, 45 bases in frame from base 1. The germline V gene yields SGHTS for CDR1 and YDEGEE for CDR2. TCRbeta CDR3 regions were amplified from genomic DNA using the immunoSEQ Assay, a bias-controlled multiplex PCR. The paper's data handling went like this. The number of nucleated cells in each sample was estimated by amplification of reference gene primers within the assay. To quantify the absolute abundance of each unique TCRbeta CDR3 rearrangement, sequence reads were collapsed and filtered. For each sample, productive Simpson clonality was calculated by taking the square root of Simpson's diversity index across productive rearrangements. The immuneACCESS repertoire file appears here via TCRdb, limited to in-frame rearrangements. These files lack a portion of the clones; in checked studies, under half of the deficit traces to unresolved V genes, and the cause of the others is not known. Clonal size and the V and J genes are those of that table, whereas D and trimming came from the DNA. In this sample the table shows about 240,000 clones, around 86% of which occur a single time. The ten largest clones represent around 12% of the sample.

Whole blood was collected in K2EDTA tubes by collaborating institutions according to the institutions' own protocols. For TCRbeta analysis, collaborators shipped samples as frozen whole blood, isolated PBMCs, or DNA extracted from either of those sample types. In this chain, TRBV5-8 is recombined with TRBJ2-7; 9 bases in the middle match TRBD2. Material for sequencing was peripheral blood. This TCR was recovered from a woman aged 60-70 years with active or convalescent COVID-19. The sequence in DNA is TGTGCCAGCAGCTTCTCTAGCGGGGACTCCTACGAGCAGTACTTC. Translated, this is CASSFSSGDSYEQYF.